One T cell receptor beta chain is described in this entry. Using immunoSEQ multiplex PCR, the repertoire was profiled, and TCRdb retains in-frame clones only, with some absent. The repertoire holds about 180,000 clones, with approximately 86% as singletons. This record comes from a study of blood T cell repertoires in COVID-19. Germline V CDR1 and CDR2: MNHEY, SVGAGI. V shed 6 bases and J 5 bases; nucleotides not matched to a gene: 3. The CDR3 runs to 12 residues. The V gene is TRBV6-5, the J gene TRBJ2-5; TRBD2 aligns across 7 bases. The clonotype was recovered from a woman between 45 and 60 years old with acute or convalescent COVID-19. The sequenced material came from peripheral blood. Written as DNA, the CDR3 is TGTGCCAGCAGGCGGGAGAGGGAGACCCAGTACTTC. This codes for CASRRERETQYF.